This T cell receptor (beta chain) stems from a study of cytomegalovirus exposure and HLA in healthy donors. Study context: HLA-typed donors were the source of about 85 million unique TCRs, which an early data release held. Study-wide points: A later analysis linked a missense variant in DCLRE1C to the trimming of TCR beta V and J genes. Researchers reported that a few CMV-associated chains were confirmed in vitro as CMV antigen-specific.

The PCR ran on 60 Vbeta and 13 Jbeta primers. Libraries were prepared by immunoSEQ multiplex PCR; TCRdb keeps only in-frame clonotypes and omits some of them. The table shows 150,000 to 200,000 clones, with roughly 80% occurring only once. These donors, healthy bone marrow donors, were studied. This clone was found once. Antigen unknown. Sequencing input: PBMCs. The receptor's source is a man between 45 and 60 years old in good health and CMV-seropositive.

The CDR3 sequence is CASSLPRGDSYNEQFF. The DNA of the CDR3 is TGTGCCAGCAGTTTGCCCCGGGGGGATTCCTACAATGAGCAGTTCTTC. The gene calls are TRBV27 and TRBJ2-1; 7 bases are a match to TRBD2. Germline CDR1 MNHEY, CDR2 SMNVEV (reference sequence). The junction had 6 bases not matched to a gene; V was cut back by 3 bases and J by 1 base. The CDR3 is made up of 16 amino acids.